One and the same sample provided the 23 T cell receptor beta chains below, sequenced in a study of cytomegalovirus exposure and HLA in healthy donors. Clones were read by immunoSEQ multiplex PCR, and TCRdb kept only the in-frame ones, dropping some. Among 60,000 to 70,000 clones, around 93% were seen once, and the ten largest hold under 5.5%. Specimen: PBMCs. These receptor sequences come from a man aged 18 to 35 in good health and CMV-seropositive.

The V call is TRBV30, the J call TRBJ2-2; 10 bases match TRBD2. The germline gives CDR1 GTSNPN, CDR2 SVGIG (reference sequence). V gave up 3 bases and J gave up 5 bases; unmatched junction bases: 9. The CDR3 covers 16 residues. The DNA for the CDR3 is TGTGCCTGGAGAATTACTAGCGGGGATTTAACCGGGGAGCTGTTTTTT. Translating it yields CAWRITSGDLTGELFF. Together with reference TRBV30 and TRBJ2-2, the CDR3 gives the full variable domain: SQTIHQWPATLVQPVGSPLSLECTVEGTSNPNLYWYRQAAGRGLQLLFYSVGIGQISSEVPQNLSASRPQDRQFILSSKKLLLSDSGFYLCAWRITSGDLTGELFFGEGSRLTVL.

This chain uses TRBV6-1 with TRBJ1-1; D is unclear. This CDR3 has 16 amino acids. The V end was cut by 1 base, the J end by 1 base, with 13 bases between. The germline V gene encodes CDR1 MNHNS and CDR2 SASEGT. The CDR3 region is CASSEGVSRGNTEAFF. As DNA, the CDR3 is TGTGCCAGCAGTGAAGGGGTAAGCAGAGGGAACACTGAAGCTTTCTTT.

The chain uses TRBV7-3 and TRBJ2-1, with D tentatively TRBD2 (5 bases). CDR1 SGHTA and CDR2 FQGTGA come from the germline V gene. V lost 6 bases, J lost 6 bases, and 12 bases lay in between. The CDR3 extends over 13 amino acids. CDR3 DNA: TGTGCCAGCAGACCGTCGGCGGGCAATGAGCAGTTCTTC. Translating it yields CASRPSAGNEQFF. The full variable domain, with the rest looked up from reference TRBV7-3 and TRBJ2-1, is GAGVSQTPSNKVTEKGKYVELRCDPISGHTALYWYRQSLGQGPEFLIYFQGTGAADDSGLPNDRFFAVRPEGSVSTLKIQRTERGDSAVYLCASRPSAGNEQFFGPGTRLTVL.

The gene calls are TRBV2 and TRBJ2-7, with 9 bases aligning to TRBD2. The CDR3 loop spans 15 amino acids. V gave up 5 bases and J gave up 5 bases; unmatched junction bases: 10. Germline assignment: CDR1 SNHLY and CDR2 FYNNEI. CDR3 sequence: CASSPLASGNHEQYF. The CDR3 DNA reads as TGTGCCAGCAGTCCCCTTGCTAGCGGGAACCACGAGCAGTACTTC.

The rearrangement joins TRBV5-1 to TRBJ2-1, with 8 bases fitting TRBD1. From germline, CDR1 is SGHRS and CDR2 YFSETQ. CDR3 length: 14 amino acids. Losses at the gene ends were 5 bases for V and 7 bases for J; bases not matched to a gene: 8. The CDR3 region is CASSPGQGGNEQFF. The CDR3 nucleotides read TGCGCCAGCAGTCCTGGACAGGGTGGGAATGAGCAGTTCTTC.

V is TRBV6-1 and J is TRBJ1-5, with D maybe TRBD1 (5 bases). This CDR3 comprises 14 residues. The V end lost 5 bases, the J end lost 2 bases, and 10 bases lay between the germline ends. Germline V gene data show CDR1 as MNHNS and CDR2 as SASEGT. The DNA for the CDR3 is TGTGCCAGCAGTCAGGGTTGGGGCAATCAGCCCCAGCATTTT. Encoded protein: CASSQGWGNQPQHF.

The chain links TRBV5-1 to TRBJ1-4; TRBD1 aligns across 10 bases. CDR1 and CDR2 from the germline V gene are SGHRS and YFSETQ. The V segment lost 1 base and the J segment 0 bases; nucleotides outside the gene matches: 6. The CDR3 contains 18 residues. The CDR3 DNA sequence: TGCGCCAGCAGCTTGCGGTCGACAGGGGGCTCAACTAATGAAAAACTGTTTTTT. Its translation: CASSLRSTGGSTNEKLFF.

The chain is built from TRBV28 and TRBJ2-3, with TRBD1 matching over 8 bases. With V trimmed by 3 bases and J by 9 bases, 5 bases remained unmatched. CDR1 is MDHEN, CDR2 SYDVKM, per germline. The length of the CDR3 is 13 residues. As DNA, the CDR3 is TGTGCCAGCAGTTTCAGACAGGGGCGGACGCAGTATTTT. Translation: CASSFRQGRTQYF.

The chain employs TRBV7-9 and TRBJ1-1; perhaps TRBD1 as D (5 bases). V was cut by 1 base and J by 5 bases, with 14 bases left in between. The CDR3 runs to 15 residues. Germline V gene sequence: CDR1 SEHNR, CDR2 FQNEAQ (reference sequence). CDR3 amino acids: CASSLVSGRRTEAFF. The CDR3 nucleotides read TGTGCCAGCAGCTTAGTCTCAGGGAGGAGAACTGAAGCTTTCTTT.

The chain is built from TRBV7-2 and TRBJ1-4; 8 bases match TRBD1. The junction had 6 bases not matched to a gene; V was cut back by 1 base and J by 8 bases. The CDR3 has 15 amino acids. Germline CDR1 reads SGHTA; CDR2 reads FQGNSA. The CDR3 DNA reads TGTGCCAGCAGCTTAGTCAGGGGGCAAGGGGAAAAACTGTTTTTT. This gives the protein CASSLVRGQGEKLFF.

This chain connects TRBV6-6 to TRBJ1-5, with TRBD1 matching over 9 bases. V trimming: 5 bases; J trimming: 1 base; junction bases outside the gene matches: 3. This CDR3 is built from 15 residues. Per germline, CDR1 MNHNY and CDR2 SVGAGI (reference sequence). CDR3: CASSRTGASNQPQHF. The CDR3, as DNA: TGTGCCAGCAGTCGGACAGGGGCGAGCAATCAGCCCCAGCATTTT.

V is TRBV9 and J is TRBJ2-3; D is perhaps TRBD2 (6 bases). V was pared by 0 bases and J by 3 bases, with 11 bases between. Germline CDR1 is SGDLS and CDR2 is YYNGEE. This CDR3 spans 15 amino acids. Written as DNA, the CDR3 is TGTGCCAGCAGCGTAGGCGGGCGGGATACAGATACGCAGTATTTT. This translates into CASSVGGRDTDTQYF.

The V and J genes are TRBV13 and TRBJ2-7; the match to TRBD2 covers 14 bases. The CDR3 has 20 amino acids. Germline V lookup: CDR1 PRHDT, CDR2 FYEKMQ (reference sequence). Unmatched junction bases numbered 15, after V lost 1 base and J lost 4 bases. As DNA, the CDR3 is TGTGCCAGCAGCTTAGTTGGGCAGTCCGGGACTAGCGGGAGAGCTTACGAGCAGTACTTC. It codes for CASSLVGQSGTSGRAYEQYF.

This chain links TRBV18 with TRBJ2-2; unclear D gene. The CDR3 runs 17 residues. V was clipped by 4 bases and J by 7 bases, with 22 bases between them. CDR1 is KGHSH, CDR2 LQKENI, per germline. Here the CDR3 reads CASSQDAVLLEYGELFF. The CDR3, as DNA: TGTGCCAGCTCACAAGACGCGGTGCTTCTTGAGTACGGGGAGCTGTTTTTT.

The chain couples TRBV7-9 to TRBJ1-1; 7 nucleotides line up with TRBD1. The germline CDR1 and CDR2 sequences are SEHNR and FQNEAQ (reference sequence). V was pared by 4 bases and J by 6 bases, with 8 bases of the junction left unmatched. CDR3 length: 14 residues. The CDR3 bases are TGTGCCAGCAGCTCGGAGGACAGGCCCGCTGAAGCTTTCTTT. Translating gives CASSSEDRPAEAFF.

The V call is TRBV2, the J call TRBJ1-2, with 11 bases that match TRBD1. V trimming: 6 bases; J trimming: 6 bases; junction bases outside the gene matches: 6. This CDR3 spans 14 amino acids. Germline lookup yields CDR1 SNHLY and CDR2 FYNNEI. This CDR3 is CASRRTGGGNGYTF. CDR3 nucleotides: TGTGCCAGCAGAAGGACAGGGGGCGGCAATGGCTACACCTTC.

The chain combines TRBV4-1 with TRBJ2-3; D call uncertain. The CDR3 is made up of 16 amino acids. The germline V gene has CDR1 MGHRA and CDR2 YSYEKL. V was shortened by 5 bases and J by 0 bases, with 15 bases between the two germline ends. The CDR3: CASSISPAASTDTQYF. The CDR3 nucleotides are TGCGCCAGCAGCATCTCCCCGGCGGCTAGCACAGATACGCAGTATTTT.

The chain recombines TRBV5-1 with TRBJ2-1, with 10 bases identical to TRBD2. This CDR3 contains 17 residues. With V trimmed by 4 bases and J by 10 bases, 17 bases remained unmatched. The germline V gene encodes CDR1 SGHRS and CDR2 YFSETQ. For the CDR3, the DNA is TGCGCCAGCAGCCCTTCAGCCCTAGCGGGAGTGAGAGGGGAGCAGTTCTTC. Its translation: CASSPSALAGVRGEQFF.

This chain joins TRBV5-5 and TRBJ2-7; 7 bases fit TRBD1. Germline V gives CDR1 SGHKS, CDR2 YYEKEE (reference sequence). J lost 3 bases, V lost 5 bases, and 14 bases had no gene match. The CDR3 contains 16 residues. CDR3 region: CASRPAWDRTYYEQYF. CDR3 coding DNA: TGTGCCAGCAGACCTGCGTGGGACAGAACATACTACGAGCAGTACTTC.

The CDR3 loop is CGTKGLAGPYEQYF. In nucleotides, the CDR3 is TGTGGGACCAAGGGACTAGCGGGGCCCTACGAGCAGTACTTC. V gene TRBV28 combines with J gene TRBJ2-7; TRBD2 agrees at 13 bases. CDR1 and CDR2 from the germline V gene are MDHEN and SYDVKM. CDR3 length: 14 residues.

This sequence joins TRBV10-2 and TRBJ2-7, with D perhaps matching TRBD1 (6 bases). V dropped 3 bases and J dropped 1 base, with 10 bases sitting between them. The germline CDR1 and CDR2 sequences are WSHSY and SAAADI. The CDR3 runs to 14 residues. The CDR3 sequence is CASSDAQGSYEQYF. CDR3 bases: TGCGCCAGCAGTGATGCCCAGGGGTCCTACGAGCAGTACTTC.

This clone was recorded only once. The chain carries TRBV28 and TRBJ2-7; possibly TRBD2 for D (6 bases). There are 15 residues in the CDR3. CDR1 and CDR2 from the germline V gene are MDHEN and SYDVKM. V dropped 7 bases and J dropped 3 bases, with 19 bases sitting between them. CDR3 protein: CASKKGTRDFYEQYF. The CDR3 DNA sequence: TGTGCCAGCAAAAAAGGAACCCGGGACTTCTACGAGCAGTACTTC.

This clone was seen more than once but under ten times. The chain carries TRBV5-1 and TRBJ2-2; TRBD1 aligns across 9 bases. Germline V gene lookup returns CDR1 SGHRS and CDR2 YFSETQ. This CDR3 spans 16 amino acids. Trimming cost V 0 bases and J 1 base; bases outside gene matches: 1. The CDR3 loop is CASSLGQGGNTGELFF. CDR3 coding DNA: TGCGCCAGCAGCTTGGGACAGGGGGGGAACACCGGGGAGCTGTTTTTT.